Below, 5 T cell receptor beta chains from the same sample are listed, as sequenced in a study of CD8 T cells in Susac syndrome. RNA totalling roughly 0.5 to 1 ug underwent reverse transcription with random hexamers. TCRdb re-analysed the immunoSEQ multiplex PCR reads in MiXCR, keeping a single row per CDR3 protein. The table records roughly 200,000 distinct CDR3 sequences, less than 95% of them present only once. The sample comprised CD4+ T cells from PBMCs. The receptors derive from a human donor in good health.

The chain combines TRBV20-1 with TRBJ2-1, with TRBD2 matching 10 bases. The CDR3 runs 15 residues. The junction had 7 bases not matched to a gene; V was cut back by 2 bases and J by 6 bases. Germline CDR1 reads DFQATT; CDR2 reads SNEGSKA (reference sequence). The CDR3 DNA reads TGCAGTGCTAGATCCAGGACTAGCGGAACCAATGAGCAGTTCTTC. It encodes CSARSRTSGTNEQFF.

The rearrangement joins TRBV28 to TRBJ1-4, with D hard to call. CDR3 length: 14 residues. Germline CDR1 and CDR2: MDHEN and SYDVKM. Trimming stripped 3 bases from V and 7 bases from J, with 12 bases between. CDR3 amino acids: CASSLSGRGEKLFF. Here the CDR3 DNA reads TGTGCCAGCAGTTTGTCTGGCCGAGGTGAAAAACTGTTTTTT.

This sequence joins TRBV12-3 or TRBV12-4 and TRBJ1-5; 8 positions match TRBD1. This CDR3 has 15 residues. Trimming at V came to 5 bases and at J to 3 bases, leaving 6 bases not matched to a gene. CDR3 DNA sequence: TGTGCCAGCAGTAAGACAGGGGTGCACAATCAGCCCCAGCATTTT. Its translation: CASSKTGVHNQPQHF.

V is TRBV12-5 and J is TRBJ2-1; TRBD2 aligns across 13 bases. The germline V gene encodes CDR1 LGHNT and CDR2 FRNRAP. The trim removed 5 bases at V and 9 bases at J, leaving 1 base unmatched. This CDR3 region has 13 residues. The DNA for the CDR3 is TGTGCTAGTGGTGGACTAGCGGGAGTTGAGCAGTTCTTC. Protein product: CASGGLAGVEQFF.

The rearrangement links TRBV2 to TRBJ2-2, with D possibly TRBD1 on 5 matching bases. Trimming removed 4 bases from V and 4 bases from J, with 10 bases in between. The germline V gene has CDR1 SNHLY and CDR2 FYNNEI. The CDR3 is 14 amino acids. The CDR3 DNA reads as TGTGCCAGCAGTGGTCAGGGCGGCACCGGGGAGCTGTTTTTT. Residues: CASSGQGGTGELFF.